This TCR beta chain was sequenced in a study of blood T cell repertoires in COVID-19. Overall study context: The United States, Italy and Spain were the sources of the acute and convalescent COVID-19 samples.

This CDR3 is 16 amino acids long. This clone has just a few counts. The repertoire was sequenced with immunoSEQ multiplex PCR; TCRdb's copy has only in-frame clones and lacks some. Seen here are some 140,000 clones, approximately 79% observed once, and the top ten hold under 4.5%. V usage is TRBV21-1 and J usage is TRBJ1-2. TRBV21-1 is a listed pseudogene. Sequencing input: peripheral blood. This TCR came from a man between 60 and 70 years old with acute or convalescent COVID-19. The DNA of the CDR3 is TGTGCCAGCAGCAAAGAAGGAGAGGGCTGGAGGTATGGCTACACCTTC. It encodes CASSKEGEGWRYGYTF.